Listed below are T cell receptor beta chains from one sample, sequenced in a study of blood T cell repertoires in COVID-19. The repertoire was sequenced with immunoSEQ multiplex PCR; TCRdb's copy has only in-frame clones and lacks some. The sample comprises approximately 350,000 clones, around 83% of which are singletons, and approximately 5.4% rests with the top ten. Sample: PBMCs or T cells enriched from blood (not recorded which). The source of these receptors is a woman between 45 and 65 years old who had recovered from COVID-19. The CDR3 runs from the conserved cysteine through the conserved F or W. D genes are given only for firm matches. The size of a clone is reported for some rows only, either as once, few or many, or as a class for expanded clones.

J gene,D gene,clone size,V gene,CDR3 protein,CDR3 DNA
TRBJ1-1,NA,many,TRBV5-1,CASSPQGQSYTEAFF,TGCGCCAGCAGCCCACAAGGACAGTCTTACACTGAAGCTTTCTTT
TRBJ2-1,TRBD2,NA,TRBV7-2,CASSSSGSTNDEQFF,TGTGCCAGCAGCTCCAGCGGGAGTACAAACGATGAGCAGTTCTTC
TRBJ1-1,NA,few,TRBV5-1,CASSSSWGAEAFF,TGCGCCAGCAGCTCCTCTTGGGGAGCTGAAGCTTTCTTT
TRBJ2-3,NA,once,TRBV6-2/TRBV6-3,CASSKGQIVTSTDTQYF,TGTGCCAGCAGTAAAGGACAGATCGTGACTAGCACAGATACGCAGTATTTT
TRBJ1-3,TRBD1,NA,TRBV5-5,CASSPGTGGNTIYF,TGTGCCAGCAGCCCGGGGACAGGGGGAAACACCATATATTTT
TRBJ1-2,NA,NA,TRBV5-6,CASWRASYGYTF,TGTGCCAGCTGGAGAGCTAGCTATGGCTACACCTTC
TRBJ1-1,TRBD1,NA,TRBV19,CASSAPGQLQNTEAFF,TGTGCCAGTAGTGCACCGGGACAGCTCCAGAACACTGAAGCTTTCTTT
TRBJ2-1,NA,NA,TRBV6-5,CASSYRAYNEQFF,TGTGCCAGCAGTTACCGGGCCTACAATGAGCAGTTCTTC
TRBJ1-5,NA,NA,TRBV19,CASSTGILNQPQHF,TGTGCCAGTAGTACCGGGATCCTGAATCAGCCCCAGCATTTT
TRBJ1-5,NA,NA,TRBV18,CASSPPSSNQPQHF,TGTGCCAGCTCACCACCTAGTAGCAATCAGCCCCAGCATTTT
TRBJ2-3,NA,few,TRBV11-3,CASSLQGTDTQYF,TGTGCCAGCAGCTTACAGGGCACAGATACGCAGTATTTT
TRBJ1-1,NA,NA,TRBV5-1,CASSSQGGVLTEAFF,TGCGCCAGCAGCTCCCAGGGAGGAGTTTTGACTGAAGCTTTCTTT
TRBJ2-7,TRBD1,few,TRBV5-4,CASRRGQAYEQYF,TGTGCCAGCAGACGCGGACAGGCCTACGAGCAGTACTTC
TRBJ1-2,TRBD1,NA,TRBV4-3,CASSQVPGQGGYGYTF,TGCGCCAGCAGCCAAGTACCCGGACAGGGGGGATATGGCTACACCTTC
TRBJ2-1,TRBD2,NA,TRBV7-6,CASSHHGTSGNSYNEQFF,TGTGCCAGCAGCCACCATGGGACTAGCGGGAACTCCTACAATGAGCAGTTCTTC
TRBJ1-1,NA,NA,TRBV30,CAWSHPGFRDTEAFF,TGTGCCTGGAGCCACCCAGGGTTTAGAGACACTGAAGCTTTCTTT
TRBJ2-3,TRBD1,NA,TRBV28,CASSLPDRGTQYF,TGTGCCAGCAGTTTACCAGACAGGGGGACGCAGTATTTT
TRBJ2-3,TRBD2,NA,TRBV5-1,CASSLEAGAGDTQYF,TGCGCCAGCAGCTTGGAAGCGGGGGCGGGAGATACGCAGTATTTT
TRBJ1-1,TRBD1,many,TRBV5-1,CASSFDRGRLVEAFF,TGCGCCAGCAGCTTCGACAGGGGAAGGTTGGTGGAAGCTTTCTTT
TRBJ1-5,TRBD1,few,TRBV2,CASSEVHRGFGGNQPQHF,TGTGCCAGCAGTGAAGTCCACAGGGGGTTCGGCGGCAATCAGCCCCAGCATTTT
TRBJ1-1,NA,NA,TRBV7-8,CASSSTGGRDTEAFF,TGTGCCAGCAGCTCCACGGGGGGGAGGGACACTGAAGCTTTCTTT
TRBJ1-4,TRBD1,NA,TRBV5-6,CASSFLDRTNEKLFF,TGTGCCAGCAGCTTTCTGGACAGGACTAATGAAAAACTGTTTTTT
TRBJ1-6,NA,NA,TRBV9,CASSLRDLNSPLHF,TGTGCCAGCAGCCTACGGGACTTAAATTCACCCCTCCACTTT
TRBJ1-3,TRBD1,NA,TRBV7-2,CASSLARTGKAGNTIYF,TGTGCCAGCAGCCTCGCCAGGACAGGGAAAGCCGGAAACACCATATATTTT
TRBJ2-2,TRBD2,NA,TRBV7-3,CASSPGTSGATGELFF,TGTGCCAGCAGCCCGGGGACTAGCGGGGCAACCGGGGAGCTGTTTTTT
TRBJ2-3,TRBD2,NA,TRBV10-3,CAISEGGSSDTQYF,TGTGCCATCAGTGAAGGCGGGAGTTCGGATACGCAGTATTTT
TRBJ1-4,TRBD1,few,TRBV7-9,CASSSTGRGSEKLFF,TGTGCCAGCAGCTCGACAGGGCGAGGGAGTGAAAAACTGTTTTTT
TRBJ1-3,NA,few,TRBV30,CACLIISGNTIYF,TGTGCCTGCCTAATAATCTCTGGAAACACCATATATTTT
TRBJ2-7,TRBD1,NA,TRBV30,CAWSVRDRVAYEQYF,TGTGCCTGGAGTGTAAGGGACAGGGTCGCCTACGAGCAGTACTTC
TRBJ1-1,NA,NA,TRBV6-5,CASSSNPPGPMEAFF,TGTGCCAGCAGTTCAAACCCGCCAGGGCCCATGGAAGCTTTCTTT
TRBJ1-1,TRBD1,NA,TRBV5-4,CASSQGQRDTEAFF,TGTGCCAGCAGCCAGGGACAGCGGGACACTGAAGCTTTCTTT
TRBJ2-4,NA,NA,TRBV6-5,CASRGLGQKNIQYF,TGTGCCAGCAGGGGGCTCGGACAGAAAAACATTCAGTACTTC
TRBJ1-1,TRBD1,NA,TRBV2,CASQGVGRGNTEAFF,TGTGCCAGCCAGGGGGTAGGCAGGGGGAACACTGAAGCTTTCTTT
TRBJ1-6,NA,NA,TRBV4-3,CASSQDRTVLPLHF,TGCGCCAGCAGCCAAGATAGAACGGTCCTACCCCTCCACTTT
TRBJ2-7,TRBD2,once,TRBV6-1,CASSEPTGSGSSYEQYF,TGTGCCAGCAGTGAACCTACGGGTAGCGGGAGCTCCTACGAGCAGTACTTC
TRBJ1-4,NA,once,TRBV19,CASRSLEGADEKLFF,TGTGCCAGTCGCTCCCTGGAGGGCGCTGATGAAAAACTGTTTTTT
TRBJ1-5,TRBD1,NA,TRBV2,CAGGQASNQPQHF,TGTGCCGGCGGACAGGCCAGCAATCAGCCCCAGCATTTT
TRBJ1-3,NA,NA,TRBV11-2,CASSLLGNTIYF,TGTGCCAGCAGCTTACTTGGAAACACCATATATTTT
TRBJ1-3,TRBD1,NA,TRBV7-8,CASSLGGVGTGVGNTIYF,TGTGCCAGCAGCTTAGGGGGAGTAGGGACAGGGGTTGGAAACACCATATATTTT
TRBJ2-1,TRBD2,NA,TRBV19,CATTRFGGGRHNEQFF,TGTGCCACGACGAGGTTTGGCGGGGGGCGTCACAATGAGCAGTTCTTC
TRBJ1-2,TRBD1,NA,TRBV29-1,CSVDTGGADGYTF,TGCAGCGTCGACACAGGGGGCGCGGACGGCTACACCTTC
TRBJ1-2,NA,NA,TRBV5-1,CASSRGDGTSYGYTF,TGCGCCAGCAGCCGGGGGGACGGGACGTCCTATGGCTACACCTTC
TRBJ2-7,NA,NA,TRBV28,CASSRSRGVSYEQYF,TGTGCCAGCAGTAGATCCAGGGGGGTCTCCTACGAGCAGTACTTC
TRBJ2-5,TRBD2,NA,TRBV2,CASRGGAGPLPQNF,TGTGCCAGCAGGGGGGGAGCGGGGCCGTTACCACAGAACTTC
TRBJ2-7,TRBD1,NA,TRBV27,CASSPISGTGGIEQYF,TGTGCCAGCAGTCCCATCTCCGGGACAGGGGGCATCGAGCAGTACTTC
TRBJ1-1,NA,few,TRBV5-1,CASSLAAGSGDTEAFF,TGCGCCAGCAGCTTGGCTGCAGGCTCGGGAGACACTGAAGCTTTCTTT
TRBJ1-2,TRBD1,many,TRBV7-9,CASSLDRGHGGYTF,TGTGCCAGCAGCTTGGACAGGGGGCATGGTGGCTACACCTTC
TRBJ2-3,TRBD1,NA,TRBV29-1,CSVVGQGAVHYTDTQYF,TGCAGCGTTGTAGGACAGGGGGCCGTCCATTACACAGATACGCAGTATTTT
TRBJ1-2,NA,NA,TRBV6-5,CASSGRGSHYGYTF,TGTGCCAGCAGCGGGCGGGGGTCTCACTATGGCTACACCTTC
TRBJ2-4,NA,NA,TRBV2,CASSDSGGPYF,TGTGCCAGCAGTGATAGTGGGGGCCCATACTTC
TRBJ1-6,NA,few,TRBV24-1,CATSDPKPPGWRNSPLHF,TGTGCCACCAGCGATCCAAAACCCCCCGGTTGGCGGAATTCACCCCTCCACTTT
TRBJ1-5,NA,NA,TRBV29-1,CSVLIDSSNQPQHF,TGCAGCGTCTTAATCGACAGCAGTAATCAGCCCCAGCATTTT
TRBJ1-3,TRBD1,few,TRBV7-2,CASSSYTGGTGNTIYF,TGTGCCAGCAGCTCCTACACAGGGGGCACTGGAAACACCATATATTTT
TRBJ1-1,TRBD1,NA,TRBV5-8,CASSIGQGGEGTEAFF,TGTGCCAGCAGCATTGGACAGGGGGGAGAAGGCACTGAAGCTTTCTTT
TRBJ1-1,NA,NA,TRBV5-5,CASSLGPGINTEAFF,TGTGCCAGCAGCTTGGGACCGGGGATTAACACTGAAGCTTTCTTT
TRBJ1-1,NA,NA,TRBV13,CASSLGQLNTEAFF,TGTGCCAGCAGCTTAGGGCAGTTGAACACTGAAGCTTTCTTT
TRBJ2-7,NA,NA,TRBV6-5,CASRTPGDEQYF,TGTGCCAGCAGGACCCCGGGGGACGAGCAGTACTTC
TRBJ2-5,TRBD1,few,TRBV7-9,CASSYGQGGETQYF,TGTGCCAGCAGCTACGGACAGGGGGGTGAGACCCAGTACTTC
TRBJ1-2,NA,NA,TRBV24-1,CATSDQESGYTF,TGTGCCACCAGTGACCAGGAATCGGGCTACACCTTC
TRBJ1-1,NA,few,TRBV12-3/TRBV12-4,CASTLNMNTEAFF,TGTGCCAGCACCCTAAATATGAACACTGAAGCTTTCTTT